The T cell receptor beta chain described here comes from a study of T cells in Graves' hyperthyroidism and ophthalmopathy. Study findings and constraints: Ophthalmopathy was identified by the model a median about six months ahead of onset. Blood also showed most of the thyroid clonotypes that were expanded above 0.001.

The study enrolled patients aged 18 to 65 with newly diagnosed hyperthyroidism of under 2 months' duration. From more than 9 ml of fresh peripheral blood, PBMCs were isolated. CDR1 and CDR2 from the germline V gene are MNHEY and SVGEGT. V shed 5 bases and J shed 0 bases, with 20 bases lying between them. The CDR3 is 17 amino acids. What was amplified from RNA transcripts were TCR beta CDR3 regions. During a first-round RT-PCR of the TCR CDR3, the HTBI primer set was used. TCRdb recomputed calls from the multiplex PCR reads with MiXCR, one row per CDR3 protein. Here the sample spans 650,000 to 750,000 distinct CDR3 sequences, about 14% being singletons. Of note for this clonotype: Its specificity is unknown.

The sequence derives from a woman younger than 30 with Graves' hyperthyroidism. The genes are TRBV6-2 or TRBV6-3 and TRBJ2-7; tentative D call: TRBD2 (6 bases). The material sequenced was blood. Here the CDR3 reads CASSKLHPSVPSYEQYF. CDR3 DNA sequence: TGTGCCAGCAGTAAGCTACACCCTAGCGTACCCTCCTACGAGCAGTACTTC.